In this sample, the clone carrying this T cell receptor (beta chain) turned up a few times. Germline V gene sequence: CDR1 LGHDT, CDR2 YNNKEL (reference sequence). This CDR3 is built from 14 residues. V was pared by 4 bases and J by 4 bases, with 3 bases of the junction left unmatched. Some clones are missing from TCRdb's copy, which holds only in-frame ones; the method was immunoSEQ multiplex PCR. This sample carries approximately 150,000 clones, 90% to 95% of them seen once, and the ten largest clones take 1.2% to 1.5%. The data belong to a study of control samples from healthy donors and cancer patients.

This TCR derives from a young woman in good health. The V gene is TRBV3-1 (or the pseudogene TRBV3-2), the J gene TRBJ1-3, with 8 bases identical to TRBD1. The sample comprised blood. CDR3 bases: TGTGCCAGCAGCCTGACAGGGGCCGGAAACACCATATATTTT. Its protein is CASSLTGAGNTIYF.